These 26 T cell receptor beta chains share one sample of origin, sequenced in a study of blood T cell repertoires in COVID-19. The method was immunoSEQ multiplex PCR; TCRdb's version includes in-frame clones alone and lacks a portion of them. Counted here are 120,000 to 150,000 clones, about four fifths occurring once; the ten biggest clones make up roughly 5.7%. The sample taken for sequencing was PBMCs or T cells enriched from blood (not recorded which). These receptors were obtained from a woman between 50 and 59 years old who had been exposed to COVID-19.

In this sample, this clone turned up a few times. The V call is TRBV2, the J call TRBJ2-1, with 9 bases lining up with TRBD2. The CDR3 is 13 residues long. The V gene's germline CDR1 is SNHLY and CDR2 FYNNEI. Germline trimming cut 8 bases from V and 7 bases from J; bases unmatched to any gene: 6. The chain's CDR3 is CASGSSGKNEQFF. CDR3 coding DNA: TGTGCCAGCGGGTCTAGCGGGAAAAATGAGCAGTTCTTC. Combining the CDR3 with reference TRBV2 and TRBJ2-1 gives the whole variable domain EPEVTQTPSHQVTQMGQEVILRCVPISNHLYFYWYRQILGQKVEFLVSFYNNEISEKSEIFDDQFSVERPDGSNFTLKIRSTKLEDSAMYFCASGSSGKNEQFFGPGTRLTVL.

This chain connects TRBV18 to TRBJ2-5, with 10 bases identical to TRBD2. Germline V gene data show CDR1 as KGHSH and CDR2 as LQKENI. The junction had 11 bases not matched to a gene; V was cut back by 5 bases and J by 2 bases. CDR3 length equals 17 residues. The CDR3 DNA follows: TGTGCCAGCTCAGGAAGGGCTAGCGGGAGTCAACAAGAGACCCAGTACTTC. Translating gives CASSGRASGSQQETQYF.

This sequence joins TRBV11-3 and TRBJ2-5; D may be TRBD1 (6 bases). Germline-derived CDR1 and CDR2 are SGHNT and YENEEA. With 4 bases removed from V and 2 bases from J, the gap between germline ends came to 8 bases. This CDR3 has 13 amino acids. The CDR3 spells CASSYQGQETQYF. For the CDR3, the DNA is TGTGCCAGCAGCTATCAGGGGCAAGAGACCCAGTACTTC.

This chain links TRBV15 with TRBJ2-7; 7 bases line up with TRBD2. Germline CDR1 and CDR2: LNHNV and YYDKDF (reference sequence). The trim removed 6 bases at V and 3 bases at J, leaving 8 bases unmatched. The CDR3 totals 14 residues. CDR3 bases: TGTGCCACCAGTCCCGAGCTAGCGGTCTACGAGCAGTACTTC. Its translation: CATSPELAVYEQYF.

This clone has just a few counts. The rearrangement links TRBV29-1 to TRBJ2-7, with D maybe TRBD1 (6 bases). Germline CDR1 SQVTM, CDR2 ANQGSEA. The CDR3 runs 14 residues. The ends were cut back, 7 bases at V and 2 bases at J, with 18 bases in the middle. The chain's CDR3 is CSAIQGSQAYEQYF. CDR3 DNA sequence: TGCAGCGCCATACAGGGAAGTCAAGCCTACGAGCAGTACTTC.

In this sample, this clone turned up once. The chain uses TRBV19 and TRBJ1-2, with D tentatively TRBD1 (6 bases). The V end lost 5 bases, the J end lost 3 bases, and 16 bases lay between the germline ends. Germline V gene sequence: CDR1 LNHDA, CDR2 SQIVND (reference sequence). The CDR3 loop spans 15 amino acids. CDR3 region: CASSPRQATHYGYTF. CDR3 coding DNA: TGTGCCAGTAGTCCCCGACAGGCTACGCACTATGGCTACACCTTC.

The chain is built from TRBV7-9 and TRBJ2-7; 10 bases line up with TRBD2. Germline assignment: CDR1 SEHNR and CDR2 FQNEAQ (reference sequence). The ends lost 5 bases at V and 2 bases at J; junction bases unmatched: 9. This CDR3 region has 16 residues. The CDR3 sequence is CASSTLAGVGTYEQYF. CDR3 DNA: TGTGCCAGCAGCACGCTAGCGGGGGTCGGGACCTACGAGCAGTACTTC.

With respect to this clone: Distinct nucleotide sequences in the sample also encode this CDR3. The CDR3: CASSLQANTEAFF. CDR3 coding DNA: TGCGCCAGCAGCTTGCAGGCGAACACTGAAGCTTTCTTT. This chain joins TRBV5-1 and TRBJ1-1; the D is unclear. CDR3 length equals 13 residues. CDR1 is SGHRS and CDR2 is YFSETQ in the germline V gene. Trimming took 1 base from V and 1 from J, leaving 5 bases between them. Full variable domain (remainder filled in from reference TRBV5-1 and TRBJ1-1): KAGVTQTPRYLIKTRGQQVTLSCSPISGHRSVSWYQQTPGQGLQFLFEYFSETQRNKGNFPGRFSGRQFSNSRSEMNVSTLELGDSALYLCASSLQANTEAFFGQGTRLTVV.

The rearrangement uses TRBV18 and TRBJ1-1, with D possibly being TRBD1 (5 bases). Looked up from germline, CDR1 is KGHSH and CDR2 is LQKENI. The V end lost 2 bases, the J end lost 2 bases, and 12 bases lay between the germline ends. The CDR3 contains 15 residues. The CDR3: CASSPKRGSNTEAFF. The CDR3 nucleotides are TGTGCCAGCTCACCAAAACGGGGGTCTAACACTGAAGCTTTCTTT.

The rearrangement links TRBV6-2 or TRBV6-3 to TRBJ2-1; TRBD2 matches at 14 bases. V was clipped by 4 bases and J by 6 bases; unmatched bases: 8. Germline-derived CDR1 and CDR2 are MNHEY and SVGEGT. The CDR3 length is 17 residues. The CDR3: CASSSWGLAGAINEQFF. The CDR3 DNA follows: TGTGCCAGCAGTTCTTGGGGACTAGCGGGAGCGATCAATGAGCAGTTCTTC.

The rearrangement uses TRBV7-9 and TRBJ1-5; the D is unclear. V was shortened by 4 bases and J by 6 bases, with 7 bases between the two germline ends. Germline assignment: CDR1 SEHNR and CDR2 FQNEAQ (reference sequence). The CDR3 spans 12 residues. The DNA of the CDR3 is TGTGCCAGCAGCTGGGAGGGTCAGCCCCAGCATTTT. Residues: CASSWEGQPQHF.

The V and J genes are TRBV3-1 (or the pseudogene TRBV3-2) and TRBJ2-1; TRBD2 matches at 9 bases. The CDR3 has 16 residues. Germline values: CDR1 LGHDT, CDR2 YNNKEL (reference sequence). The trim removed 6 bases at V and 0 bases at J, leaving 6 bases unmatched. CDR3 sequence (DNA): TGTGCCAGCAGTCTACTAGCGGGTAGCTCCTACAATGAGCAGTTCTTC. Amino acids: CASSLLAGSSYNEQFF.

This chain connects TRBV7-9 to TRBJ2-2, with a possible D match to TRBD1 (6 bases). The CDR3 sequence is 18 residues long. V lost 0 bases and J lost 0, with 14 bases in between. From germline, CDR1 is SEHNR and CDR2 FQNEAQ (reference sequence). The chain's CDR3 is CASSLAHRVVPNTGELFF. In DNA, the CDR3 is TGTGCCAGCAGCTTAGCACACAGGGTTGTCCCGAACACCGGGGAGCTGTTTTTT.

The chain is built from TRBV2 and TRBJ2-2; possible D gene TRBD1, 6 bases. Germline CDR1 is SNHLY and CDR2 is FYNNEI. The V and J ends lost 6 bases and 7 bases respectively, with 15 bases between them. CDR3 length: 14 residues. The CDR3 DNA reads as TGTGCCAGCAGCGCACAGGGACGGGACGGGGAGCTGTTTTTT. It translates to CASSAQGRDGELFF.

V gene TRBV27 combines with J gene TRBJ1-5; possibly TRBD1 for D (5 bases). The CDR3 sequence is 16 residues long. Between the trimmed V and J ends, which lost 2 bases and 3 bases, there was a span of 14 bases. The germline V gene encodes CDR1 MNHEY and CDR2 SMNVEV (reference sequence). CDR3 loop: CASSLSRGSHNQPQHF. The DNA for the CDR3 is TGTGCCAGCAGTTTAAGTCGGGGGTCCCACAATCAGCCCCAGCATTTT.

The DNA of the CDR3 is TGTGCCACCAGCGGGACTAGCGGAGGGGGTGAGCAGTTCTTC. It yields the protein CATSGTSGGGEQFF. The V gene is TRBV24-1, the J gene TRBJ2-1; TRBD2 matches at 11 bases. The J segment lost 9 bases and the V segment lost 7 bases, leaving 7 bases of the junction unmatched. From germline, CDR1 is KGHDR and CDR2 SFDVKD. The CDR3 spans 14 residues.

The chain couples TRBV4-2 to TRBJ1-4; D is possibly TRBD1 (5 bases). This CDR3 is 18 amino acids long. V was shortened by 0 bases and J by 0 bases, with 14 bases between the two germline ends. CDR1 and CDR2 from the germline V gene are LGHNA and YNFKEQ. CDR3 coding DNA: TGTGCCAGCAGCCAAGATGTGCAGGGAAGGCCAACTAATGAAAAACTGTTTTTT. It specifies CASSQDVQGRPTNEKLFF.

The CDR3 loop reads CSVPQGVSYADTQYF. For the CDR3, the DNA is TGCAGCGTTCCACAGGGGGTCTCATACGCAGATACGCAGTATTTT. This chain uses TRBV29-1 with TRBJ2-3; TRBD1 agrees at 8 bases. This CDR3 contains 15 residues. Losses at the gene ends were 5 bases for V and 4 bases for J; bases not matched to a gene: 11. CDR1 and CDR2 from the germline V gene are SQVTM and ANQGSEA.

The J gene is TRBJ1-6, the V gene TRBV27; D is uncertain. V was pared by 2 bases and J by 7 bases, with 18 bases between. CDR3 size: 17 residues. Germline values: CDR1 MNHEY, CDR2 SMNVEV (reference sequence). The CDR3 nucleotides are TGTGCCAGCAGTTTACCTGCTAGCCGAGGGAGAAATTCACCCCTCCACTTT. It specifies CASSLPASRGRNSPLHF.

The chain couples TRBV28 to TRBJ1-2; 7 bases fit TRBD1. Germline CDR1 is MDHEN and CDR2 is SYDVKM. This CDR3 comprises 13 residues. V was pared by 7 bases and J by 7 bases, with 9 bases of the junction left unmatched. DNA for the CDR3: TGTGCCAGCACCCCGACAGGGCCTGGTGGCTACACCTTC. This gives the protein CASTPTGPGGYTF.

V and J are TRBV30 and TRBJ2-5; D gene ambiguous. The CDR3 covers 13 residues. Germline V lookup: CDR1 GTSNPN, CDR2 SVGIG (reference sequence). Trimming removed 1 base at V and 1 base at J, with 7 bases between. CDR3 region: CAWSAGGQETQYF. The CDR3 bases are TGTGCCTGGAGTGCCGGCGGCCAAGAGACCCAGTACTTC.

V usage is TRBV29-1 and J usage is TRBJ2-2; possible D gene TRBD1, 7 bases. Germline V gene sequence: CDR1 SQVTM, CDR2 ANQGSEA. V dropped 6 bases and J dropped 6 bases, with 20 bases sitting between them. The CDR3 totals 15 residues. CDR3 bases: TGCAGCGTAGAGGACAGGAGGGGTAGGGCCGGGGAGCTGTTTTTT. It encodes CSVEDRRGRAGELFF.

V usage is TRBV12-3 or TRBV12-4 and J usage is TRBJ2-3; no definite D call. Trimming cost V 6 bases and J 6 bases, with 13 bases left between them. The CDR3 runs to 13 residues. CDR3 sequence (DNA): TGTGCCAGCAGCTCCTTGTCGACTGATACGCAGTATTTT. Translating it yields CASSSLSTDTQYF.

The chain couples TRBV2 to TRBJ1-1, with unresolved D. The V end was cut by 4 bases, the J end by 1 base, with 7 bases between. This CDR3 has 13 residues. Germline CDR1 reads SNHLY; CDR2 reads FYNNEI. The CDR3 DNA is TGTGCCAGCAGTGGAGAGAGGAACACTGAAGCTTTCTTT. It encodes CASSGERNTEAFF.

The CDR3 loop is CASSLVRGTEAFF. For the CDR3, the DNA is TGTGCCAGCAGCTTAGTCAGGGGCACTGAAGCTTTCTTT. The rearrangement joins TRBV11-3 to TRBJ1-1, with D perhaps TRBD1 (6 bases). This CDR3 comprises 13 residues. V gave up 1 base and J gave up 4 bases, with 7 bases separating them. The germline CDR1 and CDR2 sequences are SGHNT and YENEEA.

CDR3 coding DNA: TGTGCCAGTAGGACAACAGGGGGAACCTACAATGAGCAGTTCTTC. This codes for CASRTTGGTYNEQFF. The chain recombines TRBV19 with TRBJ2-1, with 8 bases aligning to TRBD1. The CDR3 spans 15 residues. Germline loops: CDR1 LNHDA, CDR2 SQIVND (reference sequence). V dropped 6 bases and J dropped 2; count of bases not matched to a gene: 6.